A selection of T cell receptor beta chains follows, all from one sample in a study of T cell responses to AZD1222 COVID-19 vaccine. Using immunoSEQ multiplex PCR, the repertoire was profiled, and TCRdb retains in-frame clones only, with some absent. Counted here are some 150,000 clones, 94% occurring once; the ten biggest clones make up roughly 1.3%. Sequenced here: peripheral blood, sampled on day 0 of AZD1222 vaccination. Every receptor here comes from an adult in good health. Both conserved end residues are part of each CDR3. A D gene is named only where the DNA matches it firmly. The listing skips clone size in some rows; elsewhere it reads once, few, many or a size class.

clone size,V gene,D gene,J gene,CDR3 length,CDR3 protein,CDR3 DNA
NA,TRBV7-9,NA,TRBJ2-5,13,CASSTGGQETQYF,TGTGCCAGCAGCACTGGGGGGCAAGAGACCCAGTACTTC
NA,TRBV3-1/TRBV3-2,NA,TRBJ1-5,15,CASSQAGNLHQPQHF,TGTGCCAGCAGCCAAGCCGGGAACCTTCATCAGCCCCAGCATTTT
NA,TRBV18,NA,TRBJ2-5,14,CASSPTGKSETQYF,TGTGCCAGCTCACCAACAGGGAAGAGCGAGACCCAGTACTTC
NA,TRBV19,NA,TRBJ1-1,13,CASSIGLDTEAFF,TGTGCCAGTAGTATCGGGTTGGACACTGAAGCTTTCTTT
NA,TRBV7-9,NA,TRBJ1-2,15,CASREAQGGNYGYTF,TGTGCCAGCAGGGAGGCACAGGGAGGCAACTATGGCTACACCTTC
NA,TRBV18,NA,TRBJ1-4,13,CASSPRAAGQLFF,TGTGCCAGCTCACCACGTGCGGCGGGGCAACTGTTTTTT
NA,TRBV5-4,TRBD1,TRBJ2-1,17,CASRPDRGFFFGREQFF,TGTGCCAGCAGACCTGACAGGGGGTTTTTCTTCGGCCGTGAGCAGTTCTTC
NA,TRBV15,NA,TRBJ1-1,14,CATRLQGANTEAFF,TGTGCCACCCGGTTGCAGGGAGCGAACACTGAAGCTTTCTTT
NA,TRBV5-8,NA,TRBJ2-3,16,CASSLEGTYRTDTQYF,TGTGCCAGCTCCCTTGAGGGGACTTACCGCACAGATACGCAGTATTTT
NA,TRBV10-3,TRBD1,TRBJ1-4,18,CAIMGTGGIIETNEKLFF,TGTGCCATCATGGGGACAGGGGGTATAATAGAAACTAATGAAAAACTGTTTTTT
NA,TRBV9,NA,TRBJ1-6,14,CASAPTGTHSPLHF,TGTGCCAGCGCACCCACCGGTACGCATTCACCCCTCCACTTT
NA,TRBV9,NA,TRBJ2-5,14,CASSRVGATETQYF,TGTGCCAGCAGCCGGGTGGGGGCTACAGAGACCCAGTACTTC
NA,TRBV27,TRBD2,TRBJ2-2,17,CASSFLAGGLTSGELFF,TGTGCCAGCAGTTTTCTAGCGGGAGGACTTACCTCCGGGGAGCTGTTTTTT
medium-sized,TRBV6-4,TRBD1,TRBJ2-2,15,CASSPGQGHTGELFF,TGTGCCAGCAGTCCGGGACAGGGGCACACCGGGGAGCTGTTTTTT
NA,TRBV27,NA,TRBJ1-6,13,CASRERTISPLHF,TGTGCCAGCAGGGAAAGGACAATCTCACCCCTCCACTTT